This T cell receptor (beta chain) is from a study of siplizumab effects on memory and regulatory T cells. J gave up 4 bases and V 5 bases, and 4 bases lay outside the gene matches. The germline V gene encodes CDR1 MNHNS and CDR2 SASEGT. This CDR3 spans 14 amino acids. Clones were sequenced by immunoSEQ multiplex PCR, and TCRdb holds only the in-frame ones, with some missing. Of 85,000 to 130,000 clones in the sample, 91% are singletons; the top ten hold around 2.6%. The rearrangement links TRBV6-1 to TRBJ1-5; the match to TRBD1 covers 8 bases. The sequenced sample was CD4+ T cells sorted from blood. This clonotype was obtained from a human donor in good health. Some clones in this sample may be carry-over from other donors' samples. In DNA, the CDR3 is TGTGCCAGCAGTTCCAGGGGGCGGAATCAGCCCCAGCATTTT. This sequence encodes CASSSRGRNQPQHF.